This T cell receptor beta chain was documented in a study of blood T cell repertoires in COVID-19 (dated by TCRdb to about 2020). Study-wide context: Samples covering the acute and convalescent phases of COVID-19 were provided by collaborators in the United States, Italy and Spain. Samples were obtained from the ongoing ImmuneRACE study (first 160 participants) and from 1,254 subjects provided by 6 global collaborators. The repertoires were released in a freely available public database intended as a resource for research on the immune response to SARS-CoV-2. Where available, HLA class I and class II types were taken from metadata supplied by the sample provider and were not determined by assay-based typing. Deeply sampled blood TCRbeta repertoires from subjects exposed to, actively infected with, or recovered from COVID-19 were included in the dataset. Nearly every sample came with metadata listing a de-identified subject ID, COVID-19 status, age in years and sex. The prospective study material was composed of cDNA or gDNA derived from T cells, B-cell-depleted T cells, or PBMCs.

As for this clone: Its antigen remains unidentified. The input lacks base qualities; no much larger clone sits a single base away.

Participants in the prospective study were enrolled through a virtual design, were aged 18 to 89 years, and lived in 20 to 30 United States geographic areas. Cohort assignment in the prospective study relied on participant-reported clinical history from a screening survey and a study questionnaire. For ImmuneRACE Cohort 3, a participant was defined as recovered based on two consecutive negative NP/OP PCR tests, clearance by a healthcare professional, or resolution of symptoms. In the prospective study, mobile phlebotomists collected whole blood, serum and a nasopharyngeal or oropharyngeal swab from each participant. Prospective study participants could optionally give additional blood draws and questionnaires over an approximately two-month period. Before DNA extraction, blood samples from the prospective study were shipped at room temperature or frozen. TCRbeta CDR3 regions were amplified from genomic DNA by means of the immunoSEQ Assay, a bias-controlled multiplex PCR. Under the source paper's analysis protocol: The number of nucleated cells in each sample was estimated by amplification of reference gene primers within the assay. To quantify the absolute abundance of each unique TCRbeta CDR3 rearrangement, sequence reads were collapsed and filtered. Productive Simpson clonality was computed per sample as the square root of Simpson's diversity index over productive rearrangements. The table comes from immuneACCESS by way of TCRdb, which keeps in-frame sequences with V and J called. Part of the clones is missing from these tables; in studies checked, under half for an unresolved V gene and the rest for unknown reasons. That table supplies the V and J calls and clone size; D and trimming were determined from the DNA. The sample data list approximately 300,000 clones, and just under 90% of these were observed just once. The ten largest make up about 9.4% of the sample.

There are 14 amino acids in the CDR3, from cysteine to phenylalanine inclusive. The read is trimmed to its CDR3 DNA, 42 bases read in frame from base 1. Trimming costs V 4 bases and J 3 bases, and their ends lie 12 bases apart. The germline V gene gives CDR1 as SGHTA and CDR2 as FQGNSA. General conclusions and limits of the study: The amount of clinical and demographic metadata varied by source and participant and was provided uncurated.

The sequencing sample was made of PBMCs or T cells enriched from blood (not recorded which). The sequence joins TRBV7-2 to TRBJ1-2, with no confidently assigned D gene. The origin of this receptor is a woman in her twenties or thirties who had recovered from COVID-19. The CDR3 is CASSSYTEYYGYTF. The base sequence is TGTGCCAGCAGCTCATATACAGAATACTATGGCTACACCTTC. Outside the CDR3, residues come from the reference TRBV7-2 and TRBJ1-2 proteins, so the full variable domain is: GAGVSQSPSNKVTEKGKDVELRCDPISGHTALYWYRQSLGQGLEFLIYFQGNSAPDKSGLPSDRFSAERTGGSVSTLTIQRTQQEDSAVYLCASSSYTEYYGYTFGSGTRLTVV.